This T cell receptor (beta chain) was identified in a study of radiation and T cells in renal cell carcinoma (TCRdb year 2020). Regarding the complete study: The samples were obtained from a clinical trial, where primary renal cell carcinomas were treated with 15 Gy stereotactic body radiation therapy and then removed by nephrectomy 4 weeks afterward. Across all 53 samples, 3.8 million or so unique CDR3 nucleotide sequences encoding approximately 3,000,000 unique CDR3 amino acid sequences were identified. In total, fewer than 55 samples underwent TCR beta sequencing: approximately 25 tumors plus 27 peripheral blood samples. The paper as a whole reports these results and caveats: With a single-armed trial design, the study had no way to address how radiation dose or scheduling affects the TCR repertoire. Dynamics of the blood repertoire were not tracked past 4 weeks after treatment. Because no pretreatment tumor biopsies were available, whether clonotypes were present in the tumor at baseline could not be determined. An increase in top tumor clonotypes in blood was observed from baseline to 2 weeks post-radiation, followed by contraction by 4 weeks, which was taken to suggest transient expansion of tumor-resident clones.

Read against the paper, the sample's time point label means: baseline pretreatment blood. Read against the paper, the sample's treatment or condition label means: 15 Gy SBRT to primary tumor, nephrectomy 4 weeks later. To follow tumor-enriched clonotypes, serial peripheral blood was collected from radiation-treated patients at baseline and at 2 weeks and 4 weeks after SBRT. All patients had renal cell carcinoma with clear cell pathology. Genomic DNA for TCR sequencing was prepared using the QIAamp DNA Blood Mini Kit (Qiagen). The analyses included just those samples that passed every quality control check. Following the manufacturer's recommendations, the immunoSEQ kit was used to generate TCR beta libraries from genomic DNA. For library preparation, a first multiplex PCR was performed with proprietary primers, followed by a second PCR in which unique barcodes were added, and bead cleanups were performed after each round. A positive control reaction and a negative control reaction, both provided in the kit, were run with every batch of samples. The final libraries were assessed on an Agilent 4200 TapeStation D1000 ScreenTape, pooled by volume, and quantified by qPCR. Sequencing was performed on an Illumina NextSeq500 using a MidOutput 150-cycle cartridge, with 156 Read1 cycles, 15 Index1 cycles, and the kit custom primers. The pooled library was loaded at around 1 pM with a roughly 20% PhiX control spike-in. From the authors' description of their analysis: Vendor-processed data were analyzed in R, and a clonotype was defined as all T cells sharing the same CDR3 nucleotide sequence. In the clone abundance analyses, frequencies in each sample were normalized to that sample's 10,000 most abundant clones. Public T cell clones, averaging fewer than five per sample, were removed before analysis. A difference in abundance of at least 32-fold between compartments was used to define tumor-enriched and baseline blood-enriched clonotypes. Clonotypes expanded or contracted between blood time points were identified with a beta-binomial differential abundance model. The Baroni-Urbani and Buser coefficient was used to measure tumor-blood repertoire similarity, and groups were compared with two-tailed Wilcoxon tests in R. TCRdb provides this immuneACCESS table in a form limited to in-frame rearrangements. Some clones are lacking; in checked studies, under half of them reflect an unresolved V gene, and why the rest are absent is not known. D and trimming were read from the DNA, whereas the V and J calls and clone size are those reported in that table. The sample table lists about 130,000 clones, around nine tenths of them with a count of one. The top ten constitute around 11% of the sample.

The CDR3 holds 13 amino acids from the cysteine to the phenylalanine. The entry retains the CDR3 DNA only, 39 bases that are in frame from base 1. As encoded in the germline V gene, CDR1 is SGHVS while CDR2 is FNYEAQ. Compared with germline, V lacks 1 base and J lacks 10 bases; bases without a gene match: 5. In the case of this clone: Its antigen is not yet known. There are no base qualities to consult, and no much larger clone falls within one base.

The input for sequencing was blood, taken from a patient whose treatment included radiotherapy and nephrectomy. The rearrangement joined TRBV7-6 to TRBJ1-2, with 8 bases in between that match TRBD1. The TCR comes from a woman between 50 and 59 years old with renal cell carcinoma. The DNA sequence is as follows: TGTGCCAGCAGCTTAGGGACAGGGAGTGACTACACCTTC. This sequence encodes CASSLGTGSDYTF. Here the CDR3 is joined to the reference TRBV7-6 and TRBJ1-2 genes, and the full variable domain is: GAGVSQSPRYKVTKRGQDVALRCDPISGHVSLYWYRQALGQGPEFLTYFNYEAQQDKSGLPNDRFSAERPEGSISTLTIQRTEQRDSAMYRCASSLGTGSDYTFGSGTRLTVV.